The sequence of this TCR beta chain was determined in a study of T cells expressing NK-cell markers. About this clonotype: Its antigen remains unidentified.

General study results and limits: Where several donors were concerned, these clonotypes also led the CD3+CD56-NKG2C+ fraction.

Per germline, CDR1 KGHDR and CDR2 SFDVKD. The CDR3 covers 15 residues. TCRdb re-called the 5' RACE reads, yielding one record per CDR3 amino acid sequence without DNA. The sample data list around 380,000 distinct CDR3 sequences. The source material was blood T cells: a sorted CD56 or NKG2C T cell subset, CD4+ or CD8+ T cells, or bulk PBMC T cells (not recorded which). The sequence was obtained from a woman between 45 and 60 years old in good health. The chain combines TRBV24-1 with TRBJ2-2. This CDR3 is CATSSFRHNTGELFF.